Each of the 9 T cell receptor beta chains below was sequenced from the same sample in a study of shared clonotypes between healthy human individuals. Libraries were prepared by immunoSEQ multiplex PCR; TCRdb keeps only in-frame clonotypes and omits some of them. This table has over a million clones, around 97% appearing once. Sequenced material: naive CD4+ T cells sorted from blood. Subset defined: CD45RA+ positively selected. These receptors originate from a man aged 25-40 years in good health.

The CDR3 loop is CASSVGVFSYEQYF. The CDR3 DNA reads as TGTGCCAGCAGCGTAGGGGTATTCTCCTACGAGCAGTACTTC. This chain links TRBV9 with TRBJ2-7, with D hard to call. The V gene lost 0 bases and the J gene lost 0 bases, with 7 bases spanning the gap. CDR1 and CDR2 (germline): SGDLS, YYNGEE. This CDR3 contains 14 residues.

The CDR3 DNA sequence: TGTGCCAGCAGCTTAGAAGGATGGACCTATGGCTACACCTTC. It yields the protein CASSLEGWTYGYTF. J is TRBJ1-2 and V is TRBV7-2; D is uncertain. V lost 1 base, J lost 4 bases, and 10 bases lay in between. From germline, CDR1 is SGHTA and CDR2 FQGNSA. The CDR3 loop spans 14 amino acids. The full variable domain, its missing parts supplied by reference TRBV7-2 and TRBJ1-2, is GAGVSQSPSNKVTEKGKDVELRCDPISGHTALYWYRQSLGQGLEFLIYFQGNSAPDKSGLPSDRFSAERTGGSVSTLTIQRTQQEDSAVYLCASSLEGWTYGYTFGSGTRLTVV.

The CDR3 DNA is TGTGCCAGCAGTTCGGGACTAGCTGGGAGTGAGCAGTACTTC. It codes for CASSSGLAGSEQYF. The chain recombines TRBV27 with TRBJ2-7, with 9 bases matching TRBD2. CDR1 MNHEY and CDR2 SMNVEV come from the germline V gene (reference sequence). The CDR3 covers 14 residues. V lost 4 bases and J lost 7; bases outside the gene matches: 8.

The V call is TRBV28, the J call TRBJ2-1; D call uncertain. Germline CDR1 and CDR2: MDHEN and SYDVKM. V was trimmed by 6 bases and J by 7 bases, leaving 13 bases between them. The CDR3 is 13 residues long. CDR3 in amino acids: CASRPPPGNEQFF. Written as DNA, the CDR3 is TGTGCCAGCAGGCCGCCGCCCGGGAATGAGCAGTTCTTC.

CDR3 coding DNA: TGTGCCAGCAGCTTAGGGCTAGACCCCCACAATGAGCAGTTCTTC. Translation gives CASSLGLDPHNEQFF. J is TRBJ2-1 and V is TRBV11-2, with D unresolved. Germline CDR1 and CDR2: SGHAT and FQNNGV. CDR3 length equals 15 residues. Trimming left V 1 base short and J 5 bases short, with 12 bases between. The full variable domain, in which reference TRBV11-2 and TRBJ2-1 provide the parts outside the CDR3, is EAGVAQSPRYKIIEKRQSVAFWCNPISGHATLYWYQQILGQGPKLLIQFQNNGVVDDSQLPKDRFSAERLKGVDSTLKIQPAKLEDSAVYLCASSLGLDPHNEQFFGPGTRLTVL.

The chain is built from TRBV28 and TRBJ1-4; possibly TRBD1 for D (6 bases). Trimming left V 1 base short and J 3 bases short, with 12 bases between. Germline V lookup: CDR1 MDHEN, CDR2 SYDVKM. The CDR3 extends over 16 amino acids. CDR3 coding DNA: TGTGCCAGCAGTTTATCCATTCAGGGGTCTAATGAAAAACTGTTTTTT. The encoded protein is CASSLSIQGSNEKLFF.

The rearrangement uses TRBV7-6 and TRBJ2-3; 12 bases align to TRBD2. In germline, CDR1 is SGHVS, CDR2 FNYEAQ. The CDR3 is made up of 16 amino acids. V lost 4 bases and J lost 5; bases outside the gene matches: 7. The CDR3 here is CASSSSQLAGGDTQYF. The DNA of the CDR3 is TGTGCCAGCAGCTCCTCCCAACTAGCGGGGGGAGATACGCAGTATTTT.

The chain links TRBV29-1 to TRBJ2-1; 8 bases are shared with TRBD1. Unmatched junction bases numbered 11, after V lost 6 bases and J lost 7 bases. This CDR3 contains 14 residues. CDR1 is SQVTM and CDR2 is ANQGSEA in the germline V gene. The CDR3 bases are TGCAGCGTGGTAAAGGGGACAGGTAGAAATGAGCAGTTCTTC. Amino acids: CSVVKGTGRNEQFF.

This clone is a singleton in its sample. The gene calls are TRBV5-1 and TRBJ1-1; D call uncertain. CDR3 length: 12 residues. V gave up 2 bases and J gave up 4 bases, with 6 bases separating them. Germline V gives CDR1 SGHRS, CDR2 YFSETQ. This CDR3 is CASSFASTEAFF. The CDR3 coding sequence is TGCGCCAGCAGCTTCGCCAGCACTGAAGCTTTCTTT.